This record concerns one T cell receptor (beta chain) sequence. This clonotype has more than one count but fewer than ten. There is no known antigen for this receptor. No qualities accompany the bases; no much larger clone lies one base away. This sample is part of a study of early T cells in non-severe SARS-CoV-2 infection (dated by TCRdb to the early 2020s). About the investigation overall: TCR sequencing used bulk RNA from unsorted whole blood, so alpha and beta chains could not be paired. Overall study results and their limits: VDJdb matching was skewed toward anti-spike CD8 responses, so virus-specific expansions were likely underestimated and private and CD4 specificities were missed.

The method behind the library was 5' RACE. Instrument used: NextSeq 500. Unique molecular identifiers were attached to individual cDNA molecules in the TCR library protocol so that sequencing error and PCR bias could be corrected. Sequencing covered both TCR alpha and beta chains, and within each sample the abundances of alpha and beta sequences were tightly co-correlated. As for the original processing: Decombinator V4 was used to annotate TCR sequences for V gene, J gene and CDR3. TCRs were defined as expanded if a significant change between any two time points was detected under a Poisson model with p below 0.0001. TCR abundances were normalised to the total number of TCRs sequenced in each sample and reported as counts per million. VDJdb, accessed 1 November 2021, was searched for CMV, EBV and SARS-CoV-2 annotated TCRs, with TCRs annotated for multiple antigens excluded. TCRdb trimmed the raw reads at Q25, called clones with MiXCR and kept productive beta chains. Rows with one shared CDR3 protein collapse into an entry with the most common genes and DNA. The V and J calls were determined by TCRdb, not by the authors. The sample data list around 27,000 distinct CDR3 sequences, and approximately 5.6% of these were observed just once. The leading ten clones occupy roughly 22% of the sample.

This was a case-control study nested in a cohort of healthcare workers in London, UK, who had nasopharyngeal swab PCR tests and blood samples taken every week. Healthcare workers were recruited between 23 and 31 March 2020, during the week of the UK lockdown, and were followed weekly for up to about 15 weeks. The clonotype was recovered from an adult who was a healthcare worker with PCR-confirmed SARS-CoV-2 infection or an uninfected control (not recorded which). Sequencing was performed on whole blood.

CDR3 region: CATSDPSGGAYEQYF. The bases are TGTGCCACCAGTGATCCTTCGGGGGGTGCCTACGAGCAGTACTTC. This sequence uses TRBV24-1 and TRBJ2-7, and TRBD2 matches 7 of the central bases. V is cut back by 3 bases and J by 2 bases, with 6 bases in the junction unmatched. In the germline V gene, CDR1 corresponds to KGHDR and CDR2 to SFDVKD. Taken from cysteine to phenylalanine, the CDR3 has 15 residues. Only the CDR3 part of the read is kept: 45 bases, read in frame from the first base.